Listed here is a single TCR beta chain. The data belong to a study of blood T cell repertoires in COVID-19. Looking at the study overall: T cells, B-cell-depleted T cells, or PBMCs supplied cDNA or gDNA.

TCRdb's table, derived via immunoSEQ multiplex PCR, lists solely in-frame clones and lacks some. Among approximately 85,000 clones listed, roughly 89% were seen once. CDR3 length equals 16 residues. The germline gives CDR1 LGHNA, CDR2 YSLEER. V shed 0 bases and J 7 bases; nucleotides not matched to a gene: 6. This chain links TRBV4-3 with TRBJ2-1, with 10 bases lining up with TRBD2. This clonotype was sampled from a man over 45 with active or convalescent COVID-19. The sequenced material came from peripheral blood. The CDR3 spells CASSQEERGGSNEQFF. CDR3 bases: TGCGCCAGCAGCCAAGAAGAGCGGGGGGGCTCGAATGAGCAGTTCTTC.